The 12 T cell receptor beta chains presented below share a single source sample, sequenced in a study of post-analysis software for immune sequencing data. Study results and limitations: A handful of TRBV segments were significantly more frequent in patients than in controls. TRBV5-6, TRBV5-1 and TRBV20-1 were among these segments.

The TCR beta cDNA libraries contained unique molecular identifiers. TCRdb used MiXCR to reprocess the PCR reads, holding one entry per CDR3 protein. The table includes over 300,000 distinct CDR3 sequences, around 37% detected once. No antigen has been assigned to these receptors. The sequenced material came from blood. The receptors originated from a girl aged 5-17 years with multiple sclerosis.

This clonotype was observed a handful of times. J is TRBJ1-1 and V is TRBV12-3 or TRBV12-4, with D perhaps TRBD1 (6 bases). Deletions cut 6 bases from V and 8 bases from J, with 13 bases between. This CDR3 region has 12 residues. For the CDR3, the DNA is TGTGCCAGCAGCTACGGGGGGGGCGAAGCTTTCTTT. Translating gives CASSYGGGEAFF.

This clonotype has only a few counts. The CDR3 coding sequence is TGTGCCAGCAGCTTGCCAGCGGGGGCTGTTTGGCAGTTCTTC. The encoded protein is CASSLPAGAVWQFF. The chain links TRBV5-8 to TRBJ2-1; the match to TRBD2 covers 8 bases. The V segment lost 1 base and the J segment 12 bases; nucleotides outside the gene matches: 9. Germline V gene lookup returns CDR1 SGHTS and CDR2 YDEGEE. The CDR3 has 14 residues.

This chain connects TRBV15 to TRBJ2-7, with D perhaps given as TRBD1 or TRBD2 (5 bases each). Germline V gene sequence: CDR1 LNHNV, CDR2 YYDKDF (reference sequence). Trimming removed 4 bases at V and 0 bases at J, with 16 bases between. The CDR3 extends over 16 amino acids. CDR3 in amino acids: CATSITRDLSSYEQYF. The CDR3 DNA reads TGTGCCACCAGCATAACCCGGGACCTGAGCTCCTACGAGCAGTACTTC. Variable domain in full (rest from reference TRBV15 and TRBJ2-7): DAMVIQNPRYQVTQFGKPVTLSCSQTLNHNVMYWYQQKSSQAPKLLFHYYDKDFNNEADTPDNFQSRRPNTSFCFLDIRSPGLGDTAMYLCATSITRDLSSYEQYFGPGTRLTVT.

This chain uses TRBV20-1 with TRBJ1-4; D gene ambiguous. Germline CDR1 DFQATT, CDR2 SNEGSKA (reference sequence). The CDR3 consists of 14 residues. Trimming took off 5 bases at V and 5 bases at J, with 15 bases between the two ends. CDR3 in DNA: TGCAGTGCTGGTAACCGGGCTCCGAATGAAAAACTGTTTTTT. It yields the protein CSAGNRAPNEKLFF.

For this clonotype: The CDR3 ends on some other residue instead of the conserved phenylalanine or tryptophan, so this is likely a read error. The chain carries TRBV7-9 and TRBJ2-1; tentative D call: TRBD2 (5 bases). Germline loops: CDR1 SEHNR, CDR2 FQNEAQ (reference sequence). The CDR3 is made up of 15 amino acids. Trimming pared 4 bases from V and 4 bases from J, leaving 14 bases between. The chain's CDR3 is CASSSTPGNYNEQFS. The CDR3 coding sequence is TGTGCCAGCAGCTCTACACCGGGGAATTACAATGAGCAGTTCTCC.

The rearrangement links TRBV20-1 to TRBJ2-5, with a possible D match to TRBD2 (5 bases). Germline CDR1 reads DFQATT; CDR2 reads SNEGSKA (reference sequence). CDR3 length: 12 residues. V lost 6 bases and J lost 5, with 13 bases in between. This chain's CDR3 is CSAPLRGETQYF. DNA for the CDR3: TGCAGTGCCCCTCTACGCGGGGAGACCCAGTACTTC.

Regarding this clonotype: Since no conserved phenylalanine or tryptophan closes the CDR3, a read error is the likely cause. This chain uses TRBV4-1 with TRBJ2-4, with D uncertain. The J call may be wrong; the DNA end is better matched by TRBJ2-7. The CDR3 has 13 amino acids. CDR1 MGHRA and CDR2 YSYEKL come from the germline V gene. CDR3 sequence (DNA): TGCGCCAGCAGCCAAGGATGGGCCTACGAGCAGTACTCC. Protein product: CASSQGWAYEQYS.

The CDR3 loop is CSVRPGRTGELFF. CDR3 sequence (DNA): TGCAGCGTTCGGCCTGGACGGACCGGGGAGCTGTTTTTT. This rearrangement joins TRBV29-1 to TRBJ2-2; D unclear. Germline CDR1 is SQVTM and CDR2 is ANQGSEA. This CDR3 has 13 residues. Trimming left V 5 bases short and J 5 bases short, with 12 bases between.

The rearrangement links TRBV18 to TRBJ2-7; possibly TRBD1 for D (5 bases). The CDR3 extends over 15 amino acids. Germline CDR1 and CDR2: KGHSH and LQKENI. Trimming removed 2 bases from V and 5 bases from J, with 16 bases in between. CDR3 bases: TGTGCCAGCTCACCAGAGACCCCAGGGTCCCACGAGCAGTACTTC. Amino acid sequence: CASSPETPGSHEQYF.

V gene TRBV30 combines with J gene TRBJ2-1, with 8 positions matching TRBD1. Trimming at V came to 2 bases and at J to 6 bases, leaving 9 bases not matched to a gene. The V gene's germline CDR1 is GTSNPN and CDR2 SVGIG (reference sequence). This CDR3 has 15 amino acids. This CDR3 reads CAWSLTGASSNEQFF. CDR3 in DNA: TGTGCCTGGAGTCTGACAGGGGCCTCAAGCAATGAGCAGTTCTTC.

The chain has TRBV7-9 and TRBJ2-7; the D is unclear. Per the germline V gene, CDR1 is SEHNR and CDR2 is FQNEAQ (reference sequence). This CDR3 has 14 amino acids. V was cut by 1 base and J by 0 bases, with 7 bases left in between. The DNA of the CDR3 is TGTGCCAGCAGCTTAGGGCAGACCTCCTACGAGCAGTACTTC. It encodes CASSLGQTSYEQYF.

V usage is TRBV11-1 and J usage is TRBJ2-6; no firm D call. The CDR3 runs to 17 residues. Germline V gives CDR1 SGHAT, CDR2 FQDESV (reference sequence). The V end lost 5 bases, the J end lost 0 bases, and 14 bases lay between the germline ends. The CDR3 reads CASSPKSGHSGANVLTF. The CDR3 nucleotides read TGTGCCAGCAGCCCCAAGTCAGGCCACTCTGGGGCCAACGTCCTGACTTTC.